This passage covers 21 T cell receptor beta chains from one sample sequenced in a study of cytomegalovirus exposure and HLA in healthy donors. Primers: 60 Vbeta forward and 13 Jbeta reverse. Profiling relied on immunoSEQ multiplex PCR, and the TCRdb table lists in-frame clones only, not all of them. The data hold 140,000 to 150,000 clones, with around 85% observed a single time. Sequencing used PBMCs. Receptors originate from a woman aged 25-40 years in good health and CMV-seronegative.

This chain connects TRBV7-3 to TRBJ2-3, with TRBD2 matching over 12 bases. The CDR3 length is 14 residues. Germline V CDR1 and CDR2: SGHTA, FQGTGA. V lost 5 bases, J lost 6 bases, and 3 bases stayed unmatched. This chain's CDR3 is CASSLAGGADTQYF. CDR3 coding DNA: TGTGCCAGCAGCCTAGCGGGAGGGGCGGATACGCAGTATTTT.

The V call is TRBV5-6, the J call TRBJ1-5, with D possibly being TRBD1 (5 bases). CDR3 size: 14 residues. Per germline, CDR1 SGHDT and CDR2 YYEEEE. V lost 3 bases and J lost 6, with 13 bases in between. CDR3 in DNA: TGTGCCAGCAGCTACCAGGGAAATGGTCAGCCCCAGCATTTT. Its translation is CASSYQGNGQPQHF.

This clone was observed once. The rearrangement links TRBV5-4 to TRBJ2-1; possible D gene TRBD1, 6 bases. The germline CDR1 and CDR2 sequences are SGHNT and YYREEE (reference sequence). CDR3 length equals 16 residues. Trimming left V 2 bases short and J 1 base short, with 13 bases between. CDR3 in amino acids: CASSFGGARSYNEQFF. The CDR3 DNA reads as TGTGCCAGCAGCTTTGGGGGCGCGAGGTCCTACAATGAGCAGTTCTTC. Supplemented by reference TRBV5-4 and TRBJ2-1, the full variable domain reads ETGVTQSPTHLIKTRGQQVTLRCSSQSGHNTVSWYQQALGQGPQFIFQYYREEENGRGNFPPRFSGLQFPNYSSELNVNALELDDSALYLCASSFGGARSYNEQFFGPGTRLTVL.

The CDR3 DNA sequence: TGTGCCAGCAGTTATAGGTCAGGGGAGGCTTTCTTT. It encodes CASSYRSGEAFF. The gene calls are TRBV6-5 and TRBJ1-1; the D gene is possibly TRBD1 (6 bases). The CDR3 runs to 12 residues. Between the trimmed V and J ends, which lost 3 bases and 11 bases, there was a span of 13 bases. Germline V CDR1 and CDR2: MNHEY, SVGAGI.

This clone has a handful of counts. J is TRBJ1-5 and V is TRBV6-6, with 7 bases fitting TRBD1. Losses at the gene ends were 6 bases for V and 10 bases for J; bases not matched to a gene: 18. Germline loops: CDR1 MNHNY, CDR2 SVGAGI (reference sequence). The CDR3 consists of 16 residues. CDR3 nucleotide sequence: TGTGCCAGCAGCTCCCGACAGGGAAATGCGGTAGGCCCCCAGCATTTT. Translated, it gives CASSSRQGNAVGPQHF.

A word on this clone: At one end the junction does not follow the germline gene, possibly because of a read error. The chain combines TRBV7-9 with TRBJ1-4; the D gene is possibly TRBD1 (5 bases). Germline V gene lookup returns CDR1 SEHNR and CDR2 FQNEAQ (reference sequence). CDR3 length equals 15 residues. CDR3: CSSSPPLGANEKLFF. CDR3 in DNA: TGTTCCAGCAGCCCCCCCCTAGGGGCTAATGAAAAACTGTTTTTT.

The chain employs TRBV7-9 and TRBJ1-6; D perhaps matches TRBD1 (6 bases). The V gene's germline CDR1 is SEHNR and CDR2 FQNEAQ (reference sequence). This CDR3 has 16 amino acids. V shed 5 bases and J shed 10 bases, with 21 bases lying between them. CDR3 nucleotides: TGTGCCAGCAGCGACCCATTACAGGGTCGCGGGTCACCCCTCCACTTT. This encodes CASSDPLQGRGSPLHF. Full variable domain (rest looked up from reference TRBV7-9 and TRBJ1-6): DTGVSQNPRHKITKRGQNVTFRCDPISEHNRLYWYRQTLGQGPEFLTYFQNEAQLEKSRLLSDRFSAERPKGSFSTLEIQRTEQGDSAMYLCASSDPLQGRGSPLHFGNGTRLTVT.

The rearrangement uses TRBV18 and TRBJ2-1; TRBD2 matches 8 bases. The CDR3 extends over 15 amino acids. Trimming cost V 1 base and J 6 bases; bases outside gene matches: 5. CDR1 and CDR2 from the germline V gene are KGHSH and LQKENI. The CDR3 DNA sequence: TGTGCCAGCTCACCACGTATTAGCGGGGTCAATGAGCAGTTCTTC. Translating gives CASSPRISGVNEQFF.

The chain combines TRBV28 with TRBJ2-7; 7 bases fit TRBD1. Trimming cost V 6 bases and J 2 bases; bases outside gene matches: 10. The CDR3 totals 15 residues. The germline V gene encodes CDR1 MDHEN and CDR2 SYDVKM. CDR3 residues: CASSPRGRGTYEQYF. The DNA for the CDR3 is TGTGCCAGCAGCCCTCGAGGCAGGGGGACCTACGAGCAGTACTTC.

The count of this clone is one. The chain has TRBV10-3 and TRBJ2-2, with 7 positions matching TRBD2. Trimming removed 4 bases from V and 4 bases from J; junction bases left unmatched: 9. Germline V lookup: CDR1 ENHRY, CDR2 SYGVKD. The length of the CDR3 is 16 residues. CDR3 amino acids: CAISGGSSGLTGELFF. The DNA of the CDR3 is TGTGCCATCAGTGGGGGAAGTAGCGGGCTCACCGGGGAGCTGTTTTTT.

The J gene is TRBJ1-3, the V gene TRBV29-1; D might be TRBD1 (5 bases). Germline V CDR1 and CDR2: SQVTM, ANQGSEA. Deletions cut 6 bases from V and 0 bases from J, with 15 bases between. This CDR3 has 15 residues. The CDR3 sequence: CSVDVTGVSGNTIYF. CDR3 in DNA: TGCAGCGTGGATGTCACAGGCGTCTCTGGAAACACCATATATTTT.

This rearrangement joins TRBV4-2 to TRBJ2-1, with TRBD2 as a possible D gene (6 bases). The V and J ends lost 1 base and 0 bases respectively, with 16 bases between them. In germline, CDR1 is LGHNA, CDR2 YNFKEQ. The CDR3 covers 18 residues. Here the CDR3 DNA reads TGTGCCAGCAGCCAAGGAGGGACTGCTGGGAGCTCCTACAATGAGCAGTTCTTC. This codes for CASSQGGTAGSSYNEQFF.

The rearrangement links TRBV2 to TRBJ1-2; D unresolved. Trimming shortened V by 2 bases and J by 8 bases, and 9 bases separated the two germline ends. Germline CDR1 is SNHLY and CDR2 is FYNNEI. The CDR3 has 12 residues. Here the CDR3 DNA reads TGTGCCAGCAGTGAATTAGATAGCGGCTACACCTTC. Its protein product is CASSELDSGYTF.

The chain joins TRBV29-1 to TRBJ2-1, with 8 bases fitting TRBD2. V dropped 3 bases and J dropped 5; count of bases not matched to a gene: 15. The CDR3 sequence is 17 residues long. The germline V gene encodes CDR1 SQVTM and CDR2 ANQGSEA. The CDR3 DNA follows: TGCAGCGTTGACCCACCCGCAGGATTAGCGGGGCACAATGAGCAGTTCTTC. Translation gives CSVDPPAGLAGHNEQFF.

V and J are TRBV28 and TRBJ1-5; D remains unclear. The CDR3 loop spans 16 amino acids. The germline gives CDR1 MDHEN, CDR2 SYDVKM. Trimming took off 6 bases at V and 4 bases at J, with 19 bases between the two ends. This CDR3 is CASRSIFHAPNQPQHF. CDR3 DNA sequence: TGTGCCAGCAGATCTATATTCCACGCCCCTAATCAGCCCCAGCATTTT. The full variable domain, its missing parts supplied by reference TRBV28 and TRBJ1-5, is DVKVTQSSRYLVKRTGEKVFLECVQDMDHENMFWYRQDPGLGLRLIYFSYDVKMKEKGDIPEGYSVSREKKERFSLILESASTNQTSMYLCASRSIFHAPNQPQHFGDGTRLSIL.

V and J are TRBV4-2 and TRBJ2-5, with TRBD1 matching 10 bases. V dropped 3 bases and J dropped 5; count of bases not matched to a gene: 6. Germline CDR1 reads LGHNA; CDR2 reads YNFKEQ. The CDR3 spans 15 residues. CDR3 in amino acids: CASSHGDRGRETQYF. The CDR3 DNA reads as TGTGCCAGCAGCCATGGGGACAGGGGCAGGGAGACCCAGTACTTC.

This CDR3 reads CASSPHIRTRGTEAFF. The CDR3 DNA follows: TGTGCCAGCAGTCCTCATATCCGGACTCGGGGCACTGAAGCTTTCTTT. This chain joins TRBV6-6 and TRBJ1-1; D gene uncertain. There are 16 residues in the CDR3. Trimming took 5 bases from V and 4 from J, leaving 20 bases between them. CDR1 is MNHNY, CDR2 SVGAGI, per germline (reference sequence).

The chain carries TRBV7-3 and TRBJ2-1, with 8 bases that match TRBD2. CDR1 and CDR2 from the germline V gene are SGHTA and FQGTGA. This CDR3 contains 15 residues. The V and J ends lost 3 bases and 2 bases, in that order; junction bases with no gene match: 3. CDR3 loop: CASSFLAGPYNEQFF. In DNA, the CDR3 is TGTGCCAGCAGCTTTTTAGCGGGACCCTACAATGAGCAGTTCTTC.

The rearrangement links TRBV30 to TRBJ2-3; 10 bases agree with TRBD1. The CDR3 length is 16 residues. The germline CDR1 and CDR2 sequences are GTSNPN and SVGIG (reference sequence). The J segment lost 1 base and the V segment lost 4 bases, leaving 8 bases of the junction unmatched. DNA of the CDR3: TGTGCCTGGATCCCCGGGACAGGGGCGCGCACAGATACGCAGTATTTT. The encoded protein is CAWIPGTGARTDTQYF.

The rearrangement joins TRBV4-3 to TRBJ1-2, with a tentative D call TRBD1 (5 bases). V lost 0 bases to trimming and J lost 4 bases, with 12 bases between them. Germline loops: CDR1 LGHNA, CDR2 YSLEER. This CDR3 region has 15 residues. CDR3: CASSQDRGVGYGYTF. The CDR3 bases are TGCGCCAGCAGCCAAGATCGGGGGGTAGGCTATGGCTACACCTTC.

The rearrangement uses TRBV2 and TRBJ2-1, with TRBD1 identical over 9 bases. The V gene end was trimmed by 6 bases and the J gene end by 2 bases; junction bases not matched to a gene: 5. The CDR3 is made up of 15 amino acids. The germline V gene encodes CDR1 SNHLY and CDR2 FYNNEI. The CDR3 is CASSPGDRAYNEQFF. The CDR3 DNA reads as TGTGCCAGCAGCCCGGGGGACAGGGCCTACAATGAGCAGTTCTTC.